This T cell receptor beta chain is drawn from a study of cytomegalovirus exposure and HLA in healthy donors. The CDR3 is 15 residues long. Germline V lookup: CDR1 MDHEN, CDR2 SYDVKM. J was trimmed by 8 bases and V by 3 bases; bases with no gene match: 10. PCR amplification relied on 60 Vbeta primers (plus 13 Jbeta primers). Repertoires were generated with immunoSEQ multiplex PCR, while TCRdb's copy carries only in-frame clones and drops some. The profile covers 170,000 or so clones, with about four fifths appearing a single time and around 5% taken by the ten largest. This TCR was sampled from a man aged 18 to 29 in good health and CMV-seronegative. This chain joins TRBV28 and TRBJ2-1, with 7 nucleotides matching TRBD2. The sample taken for sequencing was PBMCs. This CDR3 is CASSLRGGGRDEQFF. The CDR3 DNA reads as TGTGCCAGCAGTTTGAGGGGCGGGGGAAGGGATGAGCAGTTCTTC.